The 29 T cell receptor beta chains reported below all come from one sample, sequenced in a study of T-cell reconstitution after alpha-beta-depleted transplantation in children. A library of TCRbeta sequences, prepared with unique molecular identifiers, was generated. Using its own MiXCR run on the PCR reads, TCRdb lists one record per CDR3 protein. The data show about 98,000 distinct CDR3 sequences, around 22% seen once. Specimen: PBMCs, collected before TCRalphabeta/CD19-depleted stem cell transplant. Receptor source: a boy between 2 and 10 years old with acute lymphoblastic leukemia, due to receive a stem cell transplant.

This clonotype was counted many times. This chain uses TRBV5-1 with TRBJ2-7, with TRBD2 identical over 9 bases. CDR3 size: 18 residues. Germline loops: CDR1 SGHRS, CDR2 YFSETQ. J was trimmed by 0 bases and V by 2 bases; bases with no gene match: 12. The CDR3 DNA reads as TGCGCCAGCAGCTTAACGACTAGCGGAGGGACAGCCTCCTACGAGCAGTACTTC. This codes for CASSLTTSGGTASYEQYF.

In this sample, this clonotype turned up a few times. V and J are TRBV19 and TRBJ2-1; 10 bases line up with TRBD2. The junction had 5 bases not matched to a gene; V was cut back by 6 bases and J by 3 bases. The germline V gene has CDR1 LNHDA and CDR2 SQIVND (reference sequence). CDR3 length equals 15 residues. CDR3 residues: CASSSGTSVYNEQFF. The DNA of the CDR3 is TGTGCCAGTAGCTCCGGGACTAGCGTCTACAATGAGCAGTTCTTC.

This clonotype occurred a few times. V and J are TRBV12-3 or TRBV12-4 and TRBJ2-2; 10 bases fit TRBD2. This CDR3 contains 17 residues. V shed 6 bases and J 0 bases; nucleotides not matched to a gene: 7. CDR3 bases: TGTGCCAGCAGGTGGACTAGCGGAGGGGCGAACACCGGGGAGCTGTTTTTT. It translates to CASRWTSGGANTGELFF.

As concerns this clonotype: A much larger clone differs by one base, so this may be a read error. The CDR3, as DNA: TGCTGTGCTCCAACCCGGACTAGCGGAAGATACTACAATGAGCAGTTCTTC. Translating gives CCAPTRTSGRYYNEQFF. This sequence joins TRBV20-1 and TRBJ2-1; 10 bases fit TRBD2. CDR1 DFQATT and CDR2 SNEGSKA come from the germline V gene (reference sequence). This CDR3 contains 17 residues.

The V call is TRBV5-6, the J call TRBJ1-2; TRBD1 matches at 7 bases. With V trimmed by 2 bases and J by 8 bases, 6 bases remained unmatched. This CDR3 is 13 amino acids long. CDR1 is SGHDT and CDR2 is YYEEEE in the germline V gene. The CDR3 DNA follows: TGTGCCAGCAGCTTTGGGACAGCGAAAGGCTACACCTTC. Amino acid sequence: CASSFGTAKGYTF.

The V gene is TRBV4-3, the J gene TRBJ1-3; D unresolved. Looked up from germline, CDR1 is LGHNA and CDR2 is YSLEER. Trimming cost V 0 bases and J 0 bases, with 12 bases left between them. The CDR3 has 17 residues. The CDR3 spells CASSQDFSPFSGNTIYF. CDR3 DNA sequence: TGCGCCAGCAGCCAAGATTTTTCTCCGTTCTCTGGAAACACCATATATTTT.

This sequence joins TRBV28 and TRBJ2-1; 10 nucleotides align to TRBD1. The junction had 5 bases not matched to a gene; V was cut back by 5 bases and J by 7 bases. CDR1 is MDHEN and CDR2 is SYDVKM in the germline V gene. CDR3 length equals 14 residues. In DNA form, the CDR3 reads TGTGCCAGCAGTCGGGACAGGGGCATTAATGAGCAGTTCTTC. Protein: CASSRDRGINEQFF.

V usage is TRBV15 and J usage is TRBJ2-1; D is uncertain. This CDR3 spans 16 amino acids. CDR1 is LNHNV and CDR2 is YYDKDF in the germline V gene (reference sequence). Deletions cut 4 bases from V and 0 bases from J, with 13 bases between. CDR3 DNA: TGTGCCACCAGCACCTCCTTAACCTACTCCTACAATGAGCAGTTCTTC. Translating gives CATSTSLTYSYNEQFF.

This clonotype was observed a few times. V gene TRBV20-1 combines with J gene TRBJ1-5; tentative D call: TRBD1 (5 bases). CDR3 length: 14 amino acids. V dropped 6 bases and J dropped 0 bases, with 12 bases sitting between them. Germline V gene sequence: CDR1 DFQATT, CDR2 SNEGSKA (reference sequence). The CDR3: CSALGTNSNQPQHF. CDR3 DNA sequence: TGCAGTGCCCTTGGGACTAATAGCAATCAGCCCCAGCATTTT.

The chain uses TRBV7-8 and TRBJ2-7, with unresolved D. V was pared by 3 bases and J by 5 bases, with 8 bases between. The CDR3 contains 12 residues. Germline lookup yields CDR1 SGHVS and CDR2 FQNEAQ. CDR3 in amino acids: CASSFWGDEQYF. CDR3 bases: TGTGCCAGCAGCTTCTGGGGTGACGAGCAGTACTTC. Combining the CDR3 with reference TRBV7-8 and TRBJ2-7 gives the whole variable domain GAGVSQSPRYKVAKRGQDVALRCDPISGHVSLFWYQQALGQGPEFLTYFQNEAQLDKSGLPSDRFFAERPEGSVSTLKIQRTQQEDSAVYLCASSFWGDEQYFGPGTRLTVT.

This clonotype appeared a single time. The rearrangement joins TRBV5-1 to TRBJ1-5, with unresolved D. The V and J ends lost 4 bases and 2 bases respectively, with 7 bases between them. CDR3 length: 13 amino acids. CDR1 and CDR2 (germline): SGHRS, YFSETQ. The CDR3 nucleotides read TGCGCCAGCAGCGCTGACGGCAATCAGCCCCAGCATTTT. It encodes CASSADGNQPQHF.

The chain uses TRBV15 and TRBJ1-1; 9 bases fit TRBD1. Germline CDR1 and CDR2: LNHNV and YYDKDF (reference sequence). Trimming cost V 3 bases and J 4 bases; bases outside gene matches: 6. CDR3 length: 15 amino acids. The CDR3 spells CATSRGQGQGTEAFF. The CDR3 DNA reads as TGTGCCACCAGCAGGGGACAGGGTCAGGGCACTGAAGCTTTCTTT.

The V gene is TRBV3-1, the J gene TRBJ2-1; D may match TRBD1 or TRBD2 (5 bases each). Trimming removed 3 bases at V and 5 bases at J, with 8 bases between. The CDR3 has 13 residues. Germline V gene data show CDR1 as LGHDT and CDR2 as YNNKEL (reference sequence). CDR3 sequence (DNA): TGTGCCAGCAGCCAGGGGGTGAACAATGAGCAGTTCTTC. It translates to CASSQGVNNEQFF.

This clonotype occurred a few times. The CDR3 here is CASTSSPYEQYF. The CDR3 DNA sequence: TGTGCCAGCACTTCCAGCCCCTACGAGCAGTACTTC. The chain uses TRBV12-3 or TRBV12-4 and TRBJ2-7, with D hard to call. The CDR3 is 12 amino acids. The ends were cut back, 7 bases at V and 2 bases at J, with 9 bases in the middle.

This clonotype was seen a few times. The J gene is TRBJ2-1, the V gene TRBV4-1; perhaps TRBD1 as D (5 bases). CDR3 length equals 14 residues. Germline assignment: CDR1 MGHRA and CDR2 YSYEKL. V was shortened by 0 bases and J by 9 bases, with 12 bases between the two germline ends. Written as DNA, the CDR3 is TGCGCCAGCAGCCAAGATCTTATCCAGGGTGAGCAGTTCTTC. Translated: CASSQDLIQGEQFF.

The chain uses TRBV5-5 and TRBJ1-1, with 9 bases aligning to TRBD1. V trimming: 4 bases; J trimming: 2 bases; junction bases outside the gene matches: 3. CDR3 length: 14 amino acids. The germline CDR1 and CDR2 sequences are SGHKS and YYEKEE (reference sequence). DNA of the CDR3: TGTGCCAGCAGCCAGACAGGGGGTAACACTGAAGCTTTCTTT. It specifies CASSQTGGNTEAFF. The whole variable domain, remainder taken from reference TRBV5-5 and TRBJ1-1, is DAGVTQSPTHLIKTRGQQVTLRCSPISGHKSVSWYQQVLGQGPQFIFQYYEKEERGRGNFPDRFSARQFPNYSSELNVNALLLGDSALYLCASSQTGGNTEAFFGQGTRLTVV.

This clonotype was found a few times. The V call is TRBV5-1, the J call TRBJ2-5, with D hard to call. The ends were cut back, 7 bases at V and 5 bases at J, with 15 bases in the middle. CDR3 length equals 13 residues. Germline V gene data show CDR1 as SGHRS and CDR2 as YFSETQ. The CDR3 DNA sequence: TGCGCCAGCCACGTGCGCGACGGGGAGACCCAGTACTTC. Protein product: CASHVRDGETQYF.

The DNA of the CDR3 is TGCAGTGCTAGTCCCGGACTAGCGGGAGAATGGGGTGAGCAGTTCTTC. Its translation: CSASPGLAGEWGEQFF. The V gene is TRBV20-1, the J gene TRBJ2-1, with 13 bases matching TRBD2. The CDR3 covers 16 residues. Per the germline V gene, CDR1 is DFQATT and CDR2 is SNEGSKA (reference sequence). Germline trimming cut 3 bases from V and 9 bases from J; bases unmatched to any gene: 11.

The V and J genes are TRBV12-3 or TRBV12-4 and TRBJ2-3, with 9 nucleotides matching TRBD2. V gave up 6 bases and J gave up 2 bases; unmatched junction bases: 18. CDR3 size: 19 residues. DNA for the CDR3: TGTGCCAGCAGCTCCGGCCGACTAGCGGAGGGTTACCTCACAGATACGCAGTATTTT. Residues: CASSSGRLAEGYLTDTQYF.

The CDR3 loop reads CASSQAGELFF. The DNA of the CDR3 is TGCGCCAGCAGCCAAGCCGGGGAGCTGTTTTTT. The V gene is TRBV4-1, the J gene TRBJ2-2; D is uncertain. The CDR3 is 11 residues long. V was shortened by 1 base and J by 6 bases, with 0 bases between the two germline ends. In germline, CDR1 is MGHRA, CDR2 YSYEKL.

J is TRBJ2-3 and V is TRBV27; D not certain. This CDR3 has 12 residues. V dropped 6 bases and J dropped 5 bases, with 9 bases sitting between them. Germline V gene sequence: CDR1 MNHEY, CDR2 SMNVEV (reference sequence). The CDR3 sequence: CASRTELDTQYF. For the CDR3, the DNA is TGTGCCAGCAGGACCGAATTAGATACGCAGTATTTT.

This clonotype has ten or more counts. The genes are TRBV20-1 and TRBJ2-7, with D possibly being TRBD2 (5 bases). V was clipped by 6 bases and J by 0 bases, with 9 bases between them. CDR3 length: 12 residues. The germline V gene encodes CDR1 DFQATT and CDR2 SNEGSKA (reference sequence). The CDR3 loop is CSAQSGSYEQYF. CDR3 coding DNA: TGCAGTGCGCAAAGCGGCTCCTACGAGCAGTACTTC.

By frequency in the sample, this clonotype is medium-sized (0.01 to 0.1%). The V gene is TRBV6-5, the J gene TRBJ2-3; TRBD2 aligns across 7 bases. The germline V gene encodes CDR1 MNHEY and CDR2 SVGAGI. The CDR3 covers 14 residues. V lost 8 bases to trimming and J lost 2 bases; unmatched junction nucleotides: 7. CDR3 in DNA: TGTGCCAGCTCGTCAGCGGGGTTCACAGATACGCAGTATTTT. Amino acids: CASSSAGFTDTQYF.

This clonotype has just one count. CDR3 DNA sequence: TGTGCCAGCAGCTTAGACAGCACCCTTAATTTGGGGGAGCAGTACTTC. Amino acids: CASSLDSTLNLGEQYF. The V call is TRBV7-7, the J call TRBJ2-7; D remains ambiguous. Germline V lookup: CDR1 SSHAT, CDR2 FNYEAQ (reference sequence). V dropped 1 base and J dropped 7 bases, with 20 bases sitting between them. The CDR3 length is 16 residues.

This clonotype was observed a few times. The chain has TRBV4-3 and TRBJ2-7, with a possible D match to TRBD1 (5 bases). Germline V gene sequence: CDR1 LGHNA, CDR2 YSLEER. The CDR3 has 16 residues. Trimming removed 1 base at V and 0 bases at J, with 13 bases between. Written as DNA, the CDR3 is TGCGCCAGCAGCCAAGGCCCCCAAGACAGCTCCTACGAGCAGTACTTC. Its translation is CASSQGPQDSSYEQYF.

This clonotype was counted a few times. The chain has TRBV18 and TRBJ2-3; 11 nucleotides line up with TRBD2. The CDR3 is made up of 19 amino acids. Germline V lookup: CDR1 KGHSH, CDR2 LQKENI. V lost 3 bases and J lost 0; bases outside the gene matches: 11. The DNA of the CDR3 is TGTGCCAGCTCACCGGGACTAGCGGAGGGGCCGGGGAGCACAGATACGCAGTATTTT. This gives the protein CASSPGLAEGPGSTDTQYF.

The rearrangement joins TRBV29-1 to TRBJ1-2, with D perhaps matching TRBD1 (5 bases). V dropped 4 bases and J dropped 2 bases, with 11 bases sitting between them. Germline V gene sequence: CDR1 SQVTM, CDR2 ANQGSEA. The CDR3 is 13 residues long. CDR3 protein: CSVGVGANYGYTF. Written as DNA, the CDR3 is TGCAGCGTTGGCGTAGGGGCCAACTATGGCTACACCTTC.

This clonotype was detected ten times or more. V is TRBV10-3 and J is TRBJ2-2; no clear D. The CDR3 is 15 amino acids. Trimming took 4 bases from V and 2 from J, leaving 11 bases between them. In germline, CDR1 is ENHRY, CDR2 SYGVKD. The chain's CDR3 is CAISASGRNTGELFF. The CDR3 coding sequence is TGTGCCATCAGTGCTTCGGGCAGAAACACCGGGGAGCTGTTTTTT.

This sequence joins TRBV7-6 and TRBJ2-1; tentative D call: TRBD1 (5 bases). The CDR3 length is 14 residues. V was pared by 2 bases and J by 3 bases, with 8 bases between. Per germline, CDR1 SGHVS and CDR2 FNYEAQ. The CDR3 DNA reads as TGTGCCAGCAGCTTAATTGACAGCTACAATGAGCAGTTCTTC. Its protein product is CASSLIDSYNEQFF. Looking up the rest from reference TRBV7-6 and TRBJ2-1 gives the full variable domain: GAGVSQSPRYKVTKRGQDVALRCDPISGHVSLYWYRQALGQGPEFLTYFNYEAQQDKSGLPNDRFSAERPEGSISTLTIQRTEQRDSAMYRCASSLIDSYNEQFFGPGTRLTVL.